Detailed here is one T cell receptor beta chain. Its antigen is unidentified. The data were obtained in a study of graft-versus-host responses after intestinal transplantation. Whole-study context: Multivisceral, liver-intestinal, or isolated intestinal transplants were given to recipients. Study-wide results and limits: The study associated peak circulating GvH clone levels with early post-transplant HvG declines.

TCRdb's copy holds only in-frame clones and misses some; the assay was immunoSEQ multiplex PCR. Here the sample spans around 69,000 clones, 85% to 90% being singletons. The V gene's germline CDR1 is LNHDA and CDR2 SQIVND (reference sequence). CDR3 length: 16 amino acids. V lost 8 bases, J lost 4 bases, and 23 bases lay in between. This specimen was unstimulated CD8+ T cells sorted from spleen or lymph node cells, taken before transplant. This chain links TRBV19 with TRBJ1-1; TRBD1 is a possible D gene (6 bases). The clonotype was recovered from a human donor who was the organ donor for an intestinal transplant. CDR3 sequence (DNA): TGTGCCAGTGGACCCTCCGCGGGGGGGCAAGGCACTGAAGCTTTCTTT. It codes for CASGPSAGGQGTEAFF.